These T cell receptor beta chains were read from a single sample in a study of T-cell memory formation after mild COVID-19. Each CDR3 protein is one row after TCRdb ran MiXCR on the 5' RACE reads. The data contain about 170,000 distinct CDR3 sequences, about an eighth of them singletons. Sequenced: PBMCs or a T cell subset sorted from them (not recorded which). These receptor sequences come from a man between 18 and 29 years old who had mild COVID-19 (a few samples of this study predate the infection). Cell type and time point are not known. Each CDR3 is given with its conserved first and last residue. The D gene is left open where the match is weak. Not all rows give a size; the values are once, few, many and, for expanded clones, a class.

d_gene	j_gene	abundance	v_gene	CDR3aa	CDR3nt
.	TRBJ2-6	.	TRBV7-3	CASSSWDGNGANVLTF	TGTGCCAGCAGCTCCTGGGACGGGAATGGGGCCAACGTCCTGACTTTC
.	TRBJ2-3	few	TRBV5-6	CASILGPTLTTDTQYF	TGTGCCAGCATTCTGGGACCGACGCTCACCACAGATACGCAGTATTTT
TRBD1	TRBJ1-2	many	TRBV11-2	CASSSLKRTGNYGYTF	TGTGCCAGCAGCTCACTCAAGAGGACAGGGAACTATGGCTACACCTTC
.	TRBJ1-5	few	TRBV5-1	CASSSGTGSNQPQHF	TGCGCCAGCAGCTCCGGGACGGGTAGCAATCAGCCCCAGCATTTT
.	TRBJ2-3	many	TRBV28	CASRHPELSTDTQYF	TGTGCCAGCAGACACCCAGAACTGAGCACAGATACGCAGTATTTT
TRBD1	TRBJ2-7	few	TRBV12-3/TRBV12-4	CASSGDTDRDEQYF	TGTGCCAGCAGTGGGGATACTGACAGGGACGAGCAGTACTTC
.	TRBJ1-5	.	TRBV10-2	CASSVGTQPQHF	TGCGCCAGCAGTGTCGGTACCCAGCCCCAGCATTTT
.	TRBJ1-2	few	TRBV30	CAWSGIPGPNYGYTF	TGTGCCTGGAGTGGCATCCCCGGGCCGAACTATGGCTACACCTTC
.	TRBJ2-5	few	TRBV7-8	CASSLMMETQYF	TGTGCCAGCAGCTTAATGATGGAGACCCAGTACTTC
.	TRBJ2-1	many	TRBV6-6	CASTPRLGGEDEQFF	TGTGCCAGCACTCCTCGTTTGGGGGGCGAAGATGAGCAGTTCTTC
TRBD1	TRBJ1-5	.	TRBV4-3	CASSQDHTGDQHF	TGCGCCAGCAGCCAAGATCATACAGGGGACCAGCATTTT
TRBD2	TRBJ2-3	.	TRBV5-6	CASSPAGGPDTQYF	TGTGCCAGCAGCCCAGCGGGGGGCCCAGATACGCAGTATTTT
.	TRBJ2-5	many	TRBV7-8	CASSLTTGGETQYF	TGTGCCAGCAGCTTAACCACAGGAGGGGAGACCCAGTACTTC
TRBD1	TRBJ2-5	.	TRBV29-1	CSVQGAETQYF	TGCAGCGTTCAGGGGGCGGAGACCCAGTACTTC
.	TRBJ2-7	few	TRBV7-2	CASSLDRSSYEQYF	TGTGCCAGCAGCTTAGACAGATCCTCCTACGAGCAGTACTTC
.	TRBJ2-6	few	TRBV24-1	CATSEEGSGANVLTF	TGTGCCACCAGTGAGGAGGGTTCGGGGGCCAACGTCCTGACTTTC
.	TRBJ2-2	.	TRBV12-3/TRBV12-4	CASSLTGWGRGGELFF	TGTGCCAGCAGCCTCACCGGGTGGGGGCGCGGCGGGGAGCTGTTTTTT
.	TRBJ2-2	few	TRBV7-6	CASSPSLGGELFF	TGTGCCAGCAGCCCGTCGCTAGGCGGGGAGCTGTTTTTT
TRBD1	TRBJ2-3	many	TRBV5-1	CASSTYGTGVPTDTQYF	TGCGCCAGCAGTACCTATGGGACAGGGGTTCCCACAGATACGCAGTATTTT
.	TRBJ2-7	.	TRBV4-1	CASSQGVRLTSYEQYF	TGCGCCAGCAGCCAAGGAGTTAGGTTGACAAGCTACGAGCAGTACTTC
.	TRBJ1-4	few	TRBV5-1	CASSLGYNEKLFF	TGCGCCAGCAGCTTGGGGTATAATGAAAAACTGTTTTTT
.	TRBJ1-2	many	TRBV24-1	CATSDRTVYGYTF	TGTGCCACCAGTGATCGGACAGTATATGGCTACACCTTC
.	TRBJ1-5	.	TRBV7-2	CASSLGDGLRPQHF	TGTGCCAGCAGCTTAGGTGACGGTCTTCGGCCCCAGCATTTT
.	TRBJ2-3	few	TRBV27	CASSLGLRYTDTQYF	TGTGCCAGCAGTCTTGGACTTCGATACACAGATACGCAGTATTTT
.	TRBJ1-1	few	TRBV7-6	CASSPQDGNTEAFF	TGTGCCAGCAGCCCTCAGGACGGGAACACTGAAGCTTTCTTT
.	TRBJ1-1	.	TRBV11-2	CASSLALGGTEAFF	TGTGCCAGCAGCTTAGCGTTAGGGGGCACTGAAGCTTTCTTT
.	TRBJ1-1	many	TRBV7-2	CASSGARGGTNTEAFF	TGTGCCAGCAGTGGGGCCCGGGGGGGAACGAACACTGAAGCTTTCTTT
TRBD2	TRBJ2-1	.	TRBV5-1	CASSFGGGAVNEQFF	TGCGCCAGCAGCTTTGGCGGGGGGGCTGTGAATGAGCAGTTCTTC
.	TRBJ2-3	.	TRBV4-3	CASSPRLITDTQYF	TGCGCCAGCAGCCCCCGACTGATCACAGATACGCAGTATTTT
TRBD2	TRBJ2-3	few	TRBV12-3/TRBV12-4	CASSQGGGGTDTQYF	TGTGCCAGCAGCCAAGGCGGGGGGGGCACAGATACGCAGTATTTT
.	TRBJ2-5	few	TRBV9	CASSVFGGGEETQYF	TGTGCCAGCAGCGTATTCGGGGGCGGGGAAGAGACCCAGTACTTC
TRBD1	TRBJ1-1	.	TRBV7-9	CASSSGQDLYTEAFF	TGTGCCAGCAGCTCGGGACAGGACCTATACACTGAAGCTTTCTTT
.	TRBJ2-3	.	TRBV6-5	CASRLYGPRDTQYF	TGTGCCAGCAGGTTATACGGCCCTCGAGATACGCAGTATTTT
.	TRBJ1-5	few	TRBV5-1	CASSFQEGQPQHF	TGCGCCAGCAGCTTCCAGGAGGGGCAGCCCCAGCATTTT
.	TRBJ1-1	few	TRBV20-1	CSARGRATEAFF	TGCAGTGCTAGGGGGCGCGCTACTGAAGCTTTCTTT
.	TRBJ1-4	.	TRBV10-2	CASSRESAEKLFF	TGCGCCAGCAGCAGAGAGTCGGCTGAAAAACTGTTTTTT
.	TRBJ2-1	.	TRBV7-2	CASSPLSRVGEQFF	TGTGCCAGCAGCCCCCTTAGTAGGGTGGGTGAGCAGTTCTTC
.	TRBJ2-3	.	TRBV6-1	CASSERGATDTQYF	TGTGCCAGCAGTGAACGAGGAGCCACAGATACGCAGTATTTT